The 15 T cell receptor beta chains given below trace back to one sample, sequenced in a study of blood T cell repertoires in COVID-19. The assay was immunoSEQ multiplex PCR, and TCRdb's table has in-frame clones only and misses some. This sample has fewer than 500,000 clones, with roughly 90% found just once. The source material was PBMCs or T cells enriched from blood (not recorded which). These receptors originate from a woman in her thirties with acute COVID-19.

The chain recombines TRBV5-5 with TRBJ1-2, with 11 bases that match TRBD1. Trimming took 3 bases from V and 5 from J; bases not matched to a gene: 12. The CDR3 has 17 residues. The germline V gene encodes CDR1 SGHKS and CDR2 YYEKEE (reference sequence). The CDR3 sequence: CASSSGTGGSFGYGYTF. In DNA form, the CDR3 reads TGTGCCAGCAGCTCCGGGACAGGGGGAAGTTTTGGATATGGCTACACCTTC. Together with reference TRBV5-5 and TRBJ1-2, the CDR3 gives the full variable domain: DAGVTQSPTHLIKTRGQQVTLRCSPISGHKSVSWYQQVLGQGPQFIFQYYEKEERGRGNFPDRFSARQFPNYSSELNVNALLLGDSALYLCASSSGTGGSFGYGYTFGSGTRLTVV.

The CDR3 region is CASSPDPRRQLNTEAFF. The CDR3 DNA sequence: TGTGCCAGTAGTCCTGACCCTCGGAGGCAGCTGAACACTGAAGCTTTCTTT. The chain links TRBV19 to TRBJ1-1; D is unclear. The V end lost 5 bases, the J end lost 0 bases, and 19 bases lay between the germline ends. The CDR3 is 17 amino acids. CDR1 LNHDA and CDR2 SQIVND come from the germline V gene (reference sequence).

This sequence joins TRBV30 and TRBJ1-3; TRBD1 is a possible D gene (5 bases). Germline V gives CDR1 GTSNPN, CDR2 SVGIG (reference sequence). The V end lost 4 bases, the J end lost 3 bases, and 13 bases lay between the germline ends. CDR3 length: 14 residues. The CDR3 protein is CAWNKGKNGNTIYF. CDR3 coding DNA: TGTGCCTGGAACAAGGGGAAAAATGGAAACACCATATATTTT.

This chain uses TRBV12-5 with TRBJ2-7; TRBD1 matches at 9 bases. CDR3 size: 19 residues. In germline, CDR1 is LGHNT, CDR2 FRNRAP. Losses at the gene ends were 5 bases for V and 3 bases for J; bases not matched to a gene: 20. The CDR3 bases are TGTGCTAGTGGTGCCCGACCGGGACAGGGATCCCGAATTAACTACGAGCAGTACTTC. As protein: CASGARPGQGSRINYEQYF. Full variable domain (remainder filled in from reference TRBV12-5 and TRBJ2-7): DARVTQTPRHKVTEMGQEVTMRCQPILGHNTVFWYRQTMMQGLELLAYFRNRAPLDDSGMPKDRFSAEMPDATLATLKIQPSEPRDSAVYFCASGARPGQGSRINYEQYFGPGTRLTVT.

This sequence joins TRBV15 and TRBJ2-7; D may be TRBD1 (6 bases). CDR1 is LNHNV, CDR2 YYDKDF, per germline (reference sequence). The CDR3 is 14 amino acids. V was shortened by 4 bases and J by 2 bases, with 12 bases between the two germline ends. The CDR3 loop is CATSIRQAPYEQYF. The CDR3 coding sequence is TGTGCCACCAGCATACGACAGGCACCCTACGAGCAGTACTTC.

CDR3 nucleotide sequence: TGTGCCACCAGTAACGGACAGCCCCATCAGCCCCAGCATTTT. Amino acid sequence: CATSNGQPHQPQHF. The chain couples TRBV24-1 to TRBJ1-5; D is possibly TRBD1 (6 bases). Trimming pared 6 bases from V and 5 bases from J, leaving 13 bases between. CDR1 KGHDR and CDR2 SFDVKD come from the germline V gene. There are 14 residues in the CDR3.

This clone has just a few counts. V and J are TRBV19 and TRBJ1-1; D is uncertain. The CDR3 contains 14 residues. Germline assignment: CDR1 LNHDA and CDR2 SQIVND (reference sequence). Trimming removed 1 base at V and 4 bases at J, with 10 bases between. This CDR3 reads CASSIAGGSTEAFF. CDR3 nucleotides: TGTGCCAGTAGTATAGCCGGAGGGAGCACTGAAGCTTTCTTT. Full variable domain (rest looked up from reference TRBV19 and TRBJ1-1): DGGITQSPKYLFRKEGQNVTLSCEQNLNHDAMYWYRQDPGQGLRLIYYSQIVNDFQKGDIAEGYSVSREKKESFPLTVTSAQKNPTAFYLCASSIAGGSTEAFFGQGTRLTVV.

V usage is TRBV7-9 and J usage is TRBJ2-7; the match to TRBD2 covers 13 bases. Germline V lookup: CDR1 SEHNR, CDR2 FQNEAQ (reference sequence). Trimming removed 6 bases from V and 3 bases from J; junction bases left unmatched: 5. The CDR3 has 15 residues. The CDR3 reads CASSQTSGGLYEQYF. The CDR3, as DNA: TGTGCCAGCAGTCAGACTAGCGGGGGGCTCTACGAGCAGTACTTC.

The V gene is TRBV12-5, the J gene TRBJ2-3; no clear D. The V gene lost 2 bases and the J gene lost 2 bases, with 8 bases spanning the gap. This CDR3 contains 14 residues. CDR1 is LGHNT and CDR2 is FRNRAP in the germline V gene. The CDR3 reads CASGLPGATDTQYF. CDR3 nucleotides: TGTGCTAGTGGTTTGCCTGGAGCCACAGATACGCAGTATTTT. The whole variable domain, filled in from reference TRBV12-5 and TRBJ2-3, reads DARVTQTPRHKVTEMGQEVTMRCQPILGHNTVFWYRQTMMQGLELLAYFRNRAPLDDSGMPKDRFSAEMPDATLATLKIQPSEPRDSAVYFCASGLPGATDTQYFGPGTRLTVL.

The chain combines TRBV12-3 or TRBV12-4 with TRBJ1-2; tentatively, D is TRBD1 (6 bases). The CDR3 is made up of 13 amino acids. Trimming took 5 bases from V and 8 from J, leaving 15 bases between them. The DNA for the CDR3 is TGTGCCAGCAGTCCAACAGGGATAGGGGGCTACACCTTC. Residues: CASSPTGIGGYTF.

On this clone: The sample carries other DNA sequences with the same CDR3. The CDR3 bases are TGCGCCAGCAGTGGCCAGGGTTCGGATACGCAGTATTTT. Residues: CASSGQGSDTQYF. The chain couples TRBV10-1 to TRBJ2-3, with D possibly matching TRBD1 (5 bases). The CDR3 is made up of 13 amino acids. Germline V gene lookup returns CDR1 WNHNN and CDR2 SYGVQD (reference sequence). Trimming took off 4 bases at V and 6 bases at J, with 11 bases between the two ends.

The sample holds one count of this clone. The genes are TRBV3-1 (or the pseudogene TRBV3-2) and TRBJ2-1, with D possibly being TRBD2 (5 bases). V was cut by 4 bases and J by 6 bases, with 7 bases left in between. Germline loops: CDR1 LGHDT, CDR2 YNNKEL (reference sequence). The CDR3 is 12 residues long. The CDR3, as DNA: TGTGCCAGCAGCCTAACTAGCAATGAGCAGTTCTTC. Residues: CASSLTSNEQFF.

The rearrangement joins TRBV7-9 to TRBJ1-6; unclear D gene. CDR1 is SEHNR and CDR2 is FQNEAQ in the germline V gene (reference sequence). The CDR3 runs 11 residues. With 5 bases removed from V and 15 bases from J, the gap between germline ends came to 11 bases. For the CDR3, the DNA is TGTGCCAGCAGCCCCTCCGTTGTCCTCCACTTT. Its translation: CASSPSVVLHF.

This clone was observed once. The chain is built from TRBV5-6 and TRBJ2-2; no clear D. The germline V gene encodes CDR1 SGHDT and CDR2 YYEEEE. V lost 0 bases and J lost 5, with 8 bases in between. The CDR3 spans 14 residues. CDR3 nucleotide sequence: TGTGCCAGCAGCTTGGGTCTGCGGACCGGGGAGCTGTTTTTT. Translating gives CASSLGLRTGELFF.

The V gene is TRBV2, the J gene TRBJ2-5; 10 bases fit TRBD1. V shed 2 bases, J shed 1 base, and the junction held 4 bases outside the gene matches. The CDR3 loop spans 16 amino acids. The germline V gene has CDR1 SNHLY and CDR2 FYNNEI. The CDR3 sequence: CASSETGTGAQETQYF. The CDR3 bases are TGTGCCAGCAGTGAAACCGGGACAGGGGCCCAAGAGACCCAGTACTTC.